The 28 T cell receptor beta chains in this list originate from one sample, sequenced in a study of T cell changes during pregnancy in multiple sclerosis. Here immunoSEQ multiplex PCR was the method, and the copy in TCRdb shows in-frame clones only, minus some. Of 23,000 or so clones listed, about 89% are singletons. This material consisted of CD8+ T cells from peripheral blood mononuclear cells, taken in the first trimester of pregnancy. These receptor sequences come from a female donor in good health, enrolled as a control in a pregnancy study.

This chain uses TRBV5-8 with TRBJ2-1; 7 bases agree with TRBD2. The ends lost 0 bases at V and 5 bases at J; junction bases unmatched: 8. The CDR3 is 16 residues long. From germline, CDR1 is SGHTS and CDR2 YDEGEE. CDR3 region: CASSLDSGGPNNEQFF. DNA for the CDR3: TGTGCCAGCAGCTTGGATTCGGGAGGACCTAACAATGAGCAGTTCTTC.

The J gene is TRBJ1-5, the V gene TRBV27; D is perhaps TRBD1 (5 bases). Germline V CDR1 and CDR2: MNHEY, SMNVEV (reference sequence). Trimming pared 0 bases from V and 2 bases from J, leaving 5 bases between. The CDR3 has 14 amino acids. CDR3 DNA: TGTGCCAGCAGTTTATCAGGGGGCAATCAGCCCCAGCATTTT. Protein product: CASSLSGGNQPQHF.

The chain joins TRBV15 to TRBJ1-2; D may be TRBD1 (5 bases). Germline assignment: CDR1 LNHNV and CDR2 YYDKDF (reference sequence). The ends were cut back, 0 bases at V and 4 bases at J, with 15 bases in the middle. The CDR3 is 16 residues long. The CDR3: CATSREAGHGFYGYTF. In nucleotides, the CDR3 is TGTGCCACCAGCAGAGAGGCAGGACACGGCTTCTATGGCTACACCTTC.

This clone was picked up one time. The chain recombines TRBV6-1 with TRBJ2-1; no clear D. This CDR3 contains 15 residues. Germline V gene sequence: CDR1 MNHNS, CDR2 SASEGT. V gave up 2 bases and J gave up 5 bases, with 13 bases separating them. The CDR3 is CASSESPSVDNEQFF. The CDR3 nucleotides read TGTGCCAGCAGTGAATCACCCAGCGTGGACAATGAGCAGTTCTTC.

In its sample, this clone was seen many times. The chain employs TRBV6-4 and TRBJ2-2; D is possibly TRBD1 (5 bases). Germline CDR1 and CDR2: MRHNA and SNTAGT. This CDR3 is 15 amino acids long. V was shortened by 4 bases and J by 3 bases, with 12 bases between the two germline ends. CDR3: CASSANQGYTGELFF. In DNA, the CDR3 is TGTGCCAGCAGTGCGAACCAGGGATACACCGGGGAGCTGTTTTTT.

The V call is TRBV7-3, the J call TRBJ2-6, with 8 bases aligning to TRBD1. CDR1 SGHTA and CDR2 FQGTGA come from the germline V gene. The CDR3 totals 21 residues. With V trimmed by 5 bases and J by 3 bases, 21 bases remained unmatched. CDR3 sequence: CASSHSLVGASGGSGANVLTF. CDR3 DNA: TGTGCCAGCAGCCATTCCCTAGTGGGGGCATCAGGGGGCAGTGGGGCCAACGTCCTGACTTTC.

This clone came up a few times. The CDR3 is CASSLGGDHGYTF. In DNA, the CDR3 is TGTGCCAGCAGCTTAGGAGGGGATCATGGCTACACCTTC. The chain couples TRBV5-6 to TRBJ1-2; D possibly corresponds to TRBD1 (5 bases). The CDR3 is 13 residues long. From germline, CDR1 is SGHDT and CDR2 YYEEEE. Trimming took off 2 bases at V and 6 bases at J, with 11 bases between the two ends.

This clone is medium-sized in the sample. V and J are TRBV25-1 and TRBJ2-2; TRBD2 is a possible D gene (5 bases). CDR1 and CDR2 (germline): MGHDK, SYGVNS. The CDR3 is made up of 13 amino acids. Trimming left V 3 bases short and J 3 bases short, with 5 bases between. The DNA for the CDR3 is TGTGCCAGCAGTGAGCGGGACACCGGGGAGCTGTTTTTT. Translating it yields CASSERDTGELFF.

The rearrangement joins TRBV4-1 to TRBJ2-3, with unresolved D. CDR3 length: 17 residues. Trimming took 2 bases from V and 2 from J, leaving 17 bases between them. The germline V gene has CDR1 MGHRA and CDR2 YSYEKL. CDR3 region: CASSQSVAVSPTDTQYF. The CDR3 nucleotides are TGCGCCAGCAGCCAATCTGTAGCTGTTAGTCCCACAGATACGCAGTATTTT.

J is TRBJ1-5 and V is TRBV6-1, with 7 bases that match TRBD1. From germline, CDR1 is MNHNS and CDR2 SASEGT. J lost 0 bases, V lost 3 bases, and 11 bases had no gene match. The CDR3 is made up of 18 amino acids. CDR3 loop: CASSEWAGGRFSNQPQHF. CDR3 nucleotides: TGTGCCAGCAGTGAGTGGGCAGGGGGTAGGTTTAGCAATCAGCCCCAGCATTTT.

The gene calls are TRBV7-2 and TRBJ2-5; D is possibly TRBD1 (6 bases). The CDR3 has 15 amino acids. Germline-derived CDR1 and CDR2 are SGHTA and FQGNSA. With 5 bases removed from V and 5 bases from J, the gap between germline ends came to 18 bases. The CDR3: CASSLDITRGETQYF. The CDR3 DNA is TGTGCCAGCAGCCTAGACATCACTAGGGGGGAGACCCAGTACTTC. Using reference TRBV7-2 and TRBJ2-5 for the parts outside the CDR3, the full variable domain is GAGVSQSPSNKVTEKGKDVELRCDPISGHTALYWYRQSLGQGLEFLIYFQGNSAPDKSGLPSDRFSAERTGGSVSTLTIQRTQQEDSAVYLCASSLDITRGETQYFGPGTRLLVL.

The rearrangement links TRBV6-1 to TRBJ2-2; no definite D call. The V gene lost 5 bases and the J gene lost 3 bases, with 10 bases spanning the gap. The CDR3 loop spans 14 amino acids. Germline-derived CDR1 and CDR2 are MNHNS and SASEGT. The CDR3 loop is CASSILQHTGELFF. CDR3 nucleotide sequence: TGTGCCAGCAGTATACTACAACACACCGGGGAGCTGTTTTTT.

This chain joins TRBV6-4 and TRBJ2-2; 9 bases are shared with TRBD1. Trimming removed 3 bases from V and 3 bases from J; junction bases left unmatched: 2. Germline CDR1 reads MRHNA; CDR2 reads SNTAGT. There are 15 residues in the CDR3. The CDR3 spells CASSEGQGDTGELFF. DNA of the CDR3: TGTGCCAGCAGTGAGGGACAGGGAGACACCGGGGAGCTGTTTTTT.

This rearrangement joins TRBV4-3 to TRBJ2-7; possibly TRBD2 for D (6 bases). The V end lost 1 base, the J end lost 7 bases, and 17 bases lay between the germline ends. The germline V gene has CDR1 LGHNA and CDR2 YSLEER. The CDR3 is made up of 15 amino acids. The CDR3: CASSQGPSGDWEQYF. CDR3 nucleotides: TGCGCCAGCAGCCAAGGACCTTCGGGGGACTGGGAGCAGTACTTC.

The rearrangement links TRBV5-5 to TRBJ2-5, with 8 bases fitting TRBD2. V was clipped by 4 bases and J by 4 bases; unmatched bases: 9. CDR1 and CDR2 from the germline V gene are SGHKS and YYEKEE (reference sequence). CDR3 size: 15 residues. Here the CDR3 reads CASSGTSRYRETQYF. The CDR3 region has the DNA TGTGCCAGCAGCGGGACTAGTAGATATAGAGAGACCCAGTACTTC.

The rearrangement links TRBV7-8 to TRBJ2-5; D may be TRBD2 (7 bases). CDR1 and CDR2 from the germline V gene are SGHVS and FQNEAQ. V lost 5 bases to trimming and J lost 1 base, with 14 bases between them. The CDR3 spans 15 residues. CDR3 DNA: TGTGCCAGCAGCATTATAGGGGGGGTCCAAGAGACCCAGTACTTC. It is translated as CASSIIGGVQETQYF.

The CDR3 DNA follows: TGTGCCAGCAGTTTAGTTGGGGGGACTCCCCAAGAGACCCAGTACTTC. It is translated as CASSLVGGTPQETQYF. This rearrangement joins TRBV27 to TRBJ2-5; the D gene is possibly TRBD2 (6 bases). Trimming cost V 2 bases and J 1 base, with 14 bases left between them. Germline assignment: CDR1 MNHEY and CDR2 SMNVEV (reference sequence). This CDR3 is 16 amino acids long.

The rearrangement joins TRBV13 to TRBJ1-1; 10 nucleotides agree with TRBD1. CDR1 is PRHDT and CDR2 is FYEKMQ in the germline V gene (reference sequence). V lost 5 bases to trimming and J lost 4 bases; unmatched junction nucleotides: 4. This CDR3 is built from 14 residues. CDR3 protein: CASSMTGGVTEAFF. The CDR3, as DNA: TGTGCCAGCAGCATGACAGGGGGCGTCACTGAAGCTTTCTTT.

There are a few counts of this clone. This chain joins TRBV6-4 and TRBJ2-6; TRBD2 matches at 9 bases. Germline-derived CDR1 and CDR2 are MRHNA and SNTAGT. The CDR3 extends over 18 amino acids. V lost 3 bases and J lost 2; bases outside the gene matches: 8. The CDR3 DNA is TGTGCCAGCAGTGAAGATAGCGGGGGACCCACTGGGGCCAACGTCCTGACTTTC. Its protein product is CASSEDSGGPTGANVLTF.

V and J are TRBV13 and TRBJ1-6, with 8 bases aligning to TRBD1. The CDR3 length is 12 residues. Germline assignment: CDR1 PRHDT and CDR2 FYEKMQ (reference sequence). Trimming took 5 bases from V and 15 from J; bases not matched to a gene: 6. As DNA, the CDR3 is TGTGCCAGCAGCACCTCACAGGGGGTCCTCCACTTT. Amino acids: CASSTSQGVLHF. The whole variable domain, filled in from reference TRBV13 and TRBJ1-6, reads AAGVIQSPRHLIKEKRETATLKCYPIPRHDTVYWYQQGPGQDPQFLISFYEKMQSDKGSIPDRFSAQQFSDYHSELNMSSLELGDSALYFCASSTSQGVLHFGNGTRLTVT.

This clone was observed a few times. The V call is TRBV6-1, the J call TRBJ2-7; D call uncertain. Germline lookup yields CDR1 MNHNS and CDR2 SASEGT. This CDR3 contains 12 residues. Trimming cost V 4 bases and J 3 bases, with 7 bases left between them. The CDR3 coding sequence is TGTGCCAGCAGTGCGCGACTCTACGAGCAGTACTTC. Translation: CASSARLYEQYF.

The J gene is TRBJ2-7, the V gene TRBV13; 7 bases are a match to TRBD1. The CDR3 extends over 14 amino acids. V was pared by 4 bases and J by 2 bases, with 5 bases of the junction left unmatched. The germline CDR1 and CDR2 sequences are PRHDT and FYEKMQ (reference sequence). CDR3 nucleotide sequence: TGTGCCAGCAGCTCCCGGGACAGCACCTACGAGCAGTACTTC. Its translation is CASSSRDSTYEQYF. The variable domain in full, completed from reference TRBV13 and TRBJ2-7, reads AAGVIQSPRHLIKEKRETATLKCYPIPRHDTVYWYQQGPGQDPQFLISFYEKMQSDKGSIPDRFSAQQFSDYHSELNMSSLELGDSALYFCASSSRDSTYEQYFGPGTRLTVT.

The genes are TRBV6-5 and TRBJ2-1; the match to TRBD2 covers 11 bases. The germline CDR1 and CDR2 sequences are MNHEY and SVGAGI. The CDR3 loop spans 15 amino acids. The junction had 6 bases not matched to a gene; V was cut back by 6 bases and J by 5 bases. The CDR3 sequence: CASRVLAGVNNEQFF. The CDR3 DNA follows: TGTGCCAGCAGGGTACTAGCGGGGGTAAACAATGAGCAGTTCTTC.

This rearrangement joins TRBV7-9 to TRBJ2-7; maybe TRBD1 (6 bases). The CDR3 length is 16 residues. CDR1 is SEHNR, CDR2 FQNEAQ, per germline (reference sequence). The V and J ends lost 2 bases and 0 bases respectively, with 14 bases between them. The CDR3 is CASSLMRGTHSYEQYF. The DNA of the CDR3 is TGTGCCAGCAGCTTAATGAGGGGGACCCACTCCTACGAGCAGTACTTC.

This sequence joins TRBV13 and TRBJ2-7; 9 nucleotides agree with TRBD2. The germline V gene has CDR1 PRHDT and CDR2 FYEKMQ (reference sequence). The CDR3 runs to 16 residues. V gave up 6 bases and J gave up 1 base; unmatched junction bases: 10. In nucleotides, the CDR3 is TGTGCCAGCAGACAAAATAGCGGGGGCTCGTCCTACGAGCAGTACTTC. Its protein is CASRQNSGGSSYEQYF. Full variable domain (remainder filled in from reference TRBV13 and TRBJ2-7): AAGVIQSPRHLIKEKRETATLKCYPIPRHDTVYWYQQGPGQDPQFLISFYEKMQSDKGSIPDRFSAQQFSDYHSELNMSSLELGDSALYFCASRQNSGGSSYEQYFGPGTRLTVT.

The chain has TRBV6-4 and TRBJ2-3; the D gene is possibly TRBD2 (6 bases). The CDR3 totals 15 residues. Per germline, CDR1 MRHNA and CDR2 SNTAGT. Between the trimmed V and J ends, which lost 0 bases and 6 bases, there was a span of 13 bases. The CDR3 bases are TGTGCCAGCAGTGACTCGGGCGGGGAGAGGGATACGCAGTATTTT. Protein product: CASSDSGGERDTQYF.

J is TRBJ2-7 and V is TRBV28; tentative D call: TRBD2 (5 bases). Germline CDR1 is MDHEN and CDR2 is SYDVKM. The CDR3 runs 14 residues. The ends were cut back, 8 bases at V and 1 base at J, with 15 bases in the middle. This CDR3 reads CASERARSSYEQYF. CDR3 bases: TGTGCCAGCGAGAGGGCCAGATCTTCCTACGAGCAGTACTTC. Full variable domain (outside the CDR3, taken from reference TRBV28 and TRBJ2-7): DVKVTQSSRYLVKRTGEKVFLECVQDMDHENMFWYRQDPGLGLRLIYFSYDVKMKEKGDIPEGYSVSREKKERFSLILESASTNQTSMYLCASERARSSYEQYFGPGTRLTVT.

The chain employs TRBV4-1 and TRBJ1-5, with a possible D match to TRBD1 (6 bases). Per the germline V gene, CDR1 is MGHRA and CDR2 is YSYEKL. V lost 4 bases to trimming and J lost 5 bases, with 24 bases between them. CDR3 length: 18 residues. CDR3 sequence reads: CASSPLVSHRDDDQPQHF. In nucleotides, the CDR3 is TGCGCCAGCAGCCCACTTGTAAGCCACAGGGATGATGATCAGCCCCAGCATTTT.